This entry lists 17 T cell receptor beta chains sequenced from one sample in a study of T cells in Graves' hyperthyroidism and ophthalmopathy. Amplification of TCR beta CDR3 regions used RNA as the template. HTBI primers were employed in a first-round RT-PCR of the TCR CDR3. TCRdb itself ran the multiplex PCR reads through MiXCR, one entry per CDR3 protein. The sample contains some 740,000 distinct CDR3 sequences, 12% to 15% of which appear only once. The material sequenced was blood. These receptors all come from a young woman with Graves' hyperthyroidism.

This clonotype appeared a few times. The chain's CDR3 is CASTRTPQVGEQYF. The CDR3 bases are TGTGCCAGCACCAGGACGCCCCAAGTGGGAGAGCAGTACTTC. V is TRBV7-8 and J is TRBJ2-7, with D unresolved. The length of the CDR3 is 14 residues. The germline gives CDR1 SGHVS, CDR2 FQNEAQ. The V end was cut by 7 bases, the J end by 7 bases, with 20 bases between.

This clonotype was observed at least ten times. The rearrangement links TRBV2 to TRBJ2-1; 8 bases line up with TRBD1. The CDR3 sequence is 15 residues long. Germline CDR1 reads SNHLY; CDR2 reads FYNNEI. V dropped 6 bases and J dropped 4; count of bases not matched to a gene: 8. The CDR3 reads CASRAGTGSYNEQFF. The CDR3 coding sequence is TGTGCCAGCAGGGCCGGGACAGGCTCGTACAATGAGCAGTTCTTC.

This clonotype showed up many times. The chain recombines TRBV5-8 with TRBJ2-5; TRBD2 matches at 11 bases. Germline CDR1 SGHTS, CDR2 YDEGEE. There are 17 residues in the CDR3. V dropped 3 bases and J dropped 5; count of bases not matched to a gene: 12. The CDR3 DNA reads TGTGCCAGCAGCTGGAGAGGGCTAGCGGGAGGTCGGGAGACCCAGTACTTC. Encoded protein: CASSWRGLAGGRETQYF. The full variable domain, completed using reference TRBV5-8 and TRBJ2-5, is EAGVTQSPTHLIKTRGQQATLRCSPISGHTSVYWYQQALGLGLQFLLWYDEGEERNRGNFPPRFSGRQFPNYSSELNVNALELEDSALYLCASSWRGLAGGRETQYFGPGTRLLVL.

The rearrangement uses TRBV6-1 and TRBJ1-2, with 7 bases identical to TRBD1. The CDR3 consists of 11 residues. Per the germline V gene, CDR1 is MNHNS and CDR2 is SASEGT. V lost 7 bases to trimming and J lost 6 bases; unmatched junction nucleotides: 2. The DNA of the CDR3 is TGTGCCAGCACCGACAGGGATGGCTACACCTTC. It is translated as CASTDRDGYTF.

This clonotype came up a few times. The chain is built from TRBV6-1 and TRBJ1-1; 11 bases map to TRBD1. The CDR3 loop spans 13 amino acids. V lost 6 bases and J lost 11; bases outside the gene matches: 8. CDR1 and CDR2 (germline): MNHNS, SASEGT. CDR3: CASRRTGGAAAFF. CDR3 bases: TGTGCCAGCAGGAGGACAGGGGGCGCCGCGGCTTTCTTT.

This clonotype was detected many times. V and J are TRBV11-2 and TRBJ1-5; 8 positions agree with TRBD1. Germline V gene sequence: CDR1 SGHAT, CDR2 FQNNGV. CDR3 length: 13 amino acids. V gave up 4 bases and J gave up 7 bases; unmatched junction bases: 3. CDR3 residues: CASSWDRFQPQHF. In DNA, the CDR3 is TGTGCCAGCAGCTGGGACAGGTTCCAGCCCCAGCATTTT.

The J gene is TRBJ1-2, the V gene TRBV6-1; D is unresolved. CDR1 is MNHNS, CDR2 SASEGT, per germline. V lost 6 bases and J lost 5, with 13 bases in between. The CDR3 has 13 residues. In nucleotides, the CDR3 is TGTGCCAGCAGCCCCTCGGTCCAATATGGCTACACCTTC. It encodes CASSPSVQYGYTF.

This clonotype came up a few times. The chain links TRBV20-1 to TRBJ2-3; D unresolved. This CDR3 spans 12 amino acids. V lost 6 bases, J lost 2 bases, and 9 bases lay in between. Germline V CDR1 and CDR2: DFQATT, SNEGSKA (reference sequence). CDR3 in DNA: TGCAGTGCGGAAGGGTTCACAGATACGCAGTATTTT. This sequence encodes CSAEGFTDTQYF.

This clonotype was counted many times. The V call is TRBV3-1, the J call TRBJ2-2; D remains unclear. Germline V gene sequence: CDR1 LGHDT, CDR2 YNNKEL (reference sequence). V lost 4 bases to trimming and J lost 6 bases, with 3 bases between them. The CDR3 covers 11 residues. CDR3 DNA: TGTGCCAGCAGCCTACCCGGGGAGCTGTTTTTT. Translation: CASSLPGELFF.

This clonotype has at least ten counts. The chain carries TRBV11-2 and TRBJ2-7; weak D call: TRBD2 (5 bases). The CDR3 contains 12 residues. Trimming took off 4 bases at V and 4 bases at J, with 8 bases between the two ends. CDR1 is SGHAT, CDR2 FQNNGV, per germline. This chain's CDR3 is CASSSGMYEQYF. Here the CDR3 DNA reads TGTGCCAGCAGCTCCGGGATGTACGAGCAGTACTTC.

The sample holds many counts of this clonotype. The V gene is TRBV2, the J gene TRBJ2-7; D might be TRBD2 (5 bases). Trimming pared 8 bases from V and 0 bases from J, leaving 14 bases between. The CDR3 sequence is 14 residues long. The germline V gene encodes CDR1 SNHLY and CDR2 FYNNEI. The CDR3 loop is CASLYQGSSYEQYF. The DNA of the CDR3 is TGTGCCAGCCTTTATCAAGGGAGCTCCTACGAGCAGTACTTC.

This chain links TRBV30 with TRBJ2-1, with 10 bases lining up with TRBD2. The germline V gene encodes CDR1 GTSNPN and CDR2 SVGIG (reference sequence). V lost 5 bases to trimming and J lost 5 bases; unmatched junction nucleotides: 0. There are 12 residues in the CDR3. CDR3 nucleotide sequence: TGTGCCTGGGGACTAGCGGACAATGAGCAGTTCTTC. Its translation is CAWGLADNEQFF.

This clonotype appeared many times. This chain links TRBV28 with TRBJ2-3; D possibly uses TRBD1 or TRBD2 (5 bases each). The CDR3 is 17 residues long. Germline loops: CDR1 MDHEN, CDR2 SYDVKM. V dropped 6 bases and J dropped 3 bases, with 22 bases sitting between them. CDR3: CASRQRTPGTPTDTQYF. For the CDR3, the DNA is TGTGCCAGCAGACAGCGCACGCCCGGGACCCCGACAGATACGCAGTATTTT.

The chain employs TRBV20-1 and TRBJ2-6; either TRBD1 or TRBD2 may fit D (5 bases each). Germline V gives CDR1 DFQATT, CDR2 SNEGSKA (reference sequence). The CDR3 consists of 18 residues. V was cut by 1 base and J by 0 bases, with 16 bases left in between. As DNA, the CDR3 is TGCAGTGCTAGAGGGCGGCCGGGGCGAACCTCTGGGGCCAACGTCCTGACTTTC. Translated, it gives CSARGRPGRTSGANVLTF.

The table lists this clonotype with many counts. The rearrangement joins TRBV2 to TRBJ2-3; TRBD1 agrees at 10 bases. V was pared by 5 bases and J by 3 bases, with 5 bases of the junction left unmatched. This CDR3 has 15 residues. The germline V gene encodes CDR1 SNHLY and CDR2 FYNNEI. DNA of the CDR3: TGTGCCAGCAGTCCGGGACAGGGGTTAACAGATACGCAGTATTTT. Translating gives CASSPGQGLTDTQYF.

Details on this clonotype: At one of its ends the junction is not consistent with the germline gene, which may arise from a read error. This chain connects TRBV7-3 to TRBJ1-1; D is undetermined. Germline V gene data show CDR1 as SGHTA and CDR2 as FQGTGA. The CDR3 is 13 amino acids. Here the CDR3 reads CAGSLGRNTEAFF. The CDR3 region has the DNA TGTGCCGGCAGCTTAGGCAGAAACACTGAAGCTTTCTTT.

The rearrangement joins TRBV2 to TRBJ2-2; D not resolved. Trimming cost V 1 base and J 5 bases, with 11 bases left between them. Germline assignment: CDR1 SNHLY and CDR2 FYNNEI. This CDR3 is built from 15 residues. In nucleotides, the CDR3 is TGTGCCAGCAGTGAAGTTTGGCTAGATACCGGGGAGCTGTTTTTT. Translation: CASSEVWLDTGELFF.